Following are 27 T cell receptor beta chains from one sample sequenced in a study of metastatic and nonmetastatic thyroid tumors. TCRdb re-called the PCR reads with MiXCR. The sample lists approximately 2,500 clones, around a quarter seen once, with about a fifth in the top ten. Among the patients, none had received any treatment before thyroid surgery. The specimen sequenced was tumor tissue. These receptors were obtained from a female donor with papillary thyroid cancer or a benign thyroid nodule (not recorded which). Some clones in this sample may be carry-over from other donors' samples.

This clone appeared a few times. The chain is built from TRBV28 and TRBJ2-1; TRBD2 agrees at 10 bases. The CDR3 length is 16 residues. The J segment lost 4 bases and the V segment lost 8 bases, leaving 11 bases of the junction unmatched. Germline-derived CDR1 and CDR2 are MDHEN and SYDVKM. The DNA for the CDR3 is TGTGCCAGCGCAACCCCCGGGACTAGCGTTTACAATGAGCAGTTCTTC. Translating it yields CASATPGTSVYNEQFF.

The rearrangement joins TRBV6-1 to TRBJ2-7; TRBD1 or TRBD2 may be the D gene (6 bases each). Between the trimmed V and J ends, which lost 4 bases and 5 bases, there was a span of 9 bases. Germline V gene data show CDR1 as MNHNS and CDR2 as SASEGT. The CDR3 has 12 residues. CDR3 sequence reads: CASSGGGNEQYF. The CDR3 coding sequence is TGTGCCAGCAGTGGAGGGGGGAACGAGCAGTACTTC.

On this clone: In the same sample, other DNA sequences code for this CDR3. The chain carries TRBV5-1 and TRBJ2-1; TRBD1 matches at 7 bases. The germline gives CDR1 SGHRS, CDR2 YFSETQ. The V gene end was trimmed by 0 bases and the J gene end by 4 bases; junction bases not matched to a gene: 1. The CDR3 covers 14 residues. The CDR3 here is CASSLGQGYNEQFF. The CDR3 bases are TGCGCCAGCAGCTTGGGACAGGGATACAATGAGCAGTTCTTC.

The gene calls are TRBV6-2 or TRBV6-3 and TRBJ2-7; TRBD1 might be the D (5 bases). This CDR3 contains 15 residues. Germline assignment: CDR1 MNHEY and CDR2 SVGEGT. V gave up 0 bases and J gave up 7 bases, with 16 bases separating them. CDR3 nucleotide sequence: TGTGCCAGCAGTTACTCGCGGTGGCGAAGGGGTGAGCAGTACTTC. Its translation: CASSYSRWRRGEQYF.

This clone was seen ten or more times. The chain employs TRBV28 and TRBJ2-1, with a weak D call TRBD1 (6 bases). Deletions cut 6 bases from V and 0 bases from J, with 12 bases between. The CDR3 totals 15 residues. Germline V gene sequence: CDR1 MDHEN, CDR2 SYDVKM. CDR3 region: CASRLGGSSYNEQFF. DNA for the CDR3: TGTGCCAGCAGGTTAGGGGGTAGCTCCTACAATGAGCAGTTCTTC.

This clone was seen only a few times. The CDR3: CASSLAGARNSYTF. For the CDR3, the DNA is TGTGCCAGCAGTCTTGCCGGGGCGAGGAATAGCTACACCTTC. This chain connects TRBV12-3 or TRBV12-4 to TRBJ1-2; D is possibly TRBD1 (5 bases). Trimming shortened V by 5 bases and J by 9 bases, and 19 bases separated the two germline ends. The CDR3 loop spans 14 amino acids.

This clone was observed a handful of times. The chain joins TRBV6-1 to TRBJ2-7; D is unresolved. Germline lookup yields CDR1 MNHNS and CDR2 SASEGT. The V gene lost 1 base and the J gene lost 2 bases, with 9 bases spanning the gap. The CDR3 is 14 residues long. CDR3: CASSEGLSTYEQYF. The CDR3 nucleotides read TGTGCCAGCAGTGAAGGGCTTAGTACCTACGAGCAGTACTTC.

This clone is large in the sample. V and J are TRBV20-1 and TRBJ1-2; tentative D call: TRBD1 (6 bases). V shed 0 bases and J shed 6 bases, with 14 bases lying between them. Germline V gene lookup returns CDR1 DFQATT and CDR2 SNEGSKA (reference sequence). This CDR3 has 14 residues. The CDR3 loop is CSARDFSAGDGYTF. In DNA, the CDR3 is TGCAGTGCTAGAGATTTTTCGGCAGGGGATGGCTACACCTTC.

The chain recombines TRBV11-1 with TRBJ2-1; perhaps D is TRBD1 or TRBD2 (5 bases each). CDR1 and CDR2 from the germline V gene are SGHAT and FQDESV (reference sequence). V was cut by 4 bases and J by 6 bases, with 25 bases left in between. The CDR3 loop spans 18 amino acids. For the CDR3, the DNA is TGTGCCAGCAGCTCCAGCCGAGGGGTGGGAGTTCTCGGCAATGAGCAGTTCTTC. Protein product: CASSSSRGVGVLGNEQFF.

The chain recombines TRBV6-6 with TRBJ2-1, with 8 bases matching TRBD2. CDR1 is MNHNY and CDR2 is SVGAGI in the germline V gene (reference sequence). This CDR3 is 16 amino acids long. Unmatched junction bases numbered 10, after V lost 2 bases and J lost 7 bases. CDR3 DNA sequence: TGTGCCAGCAGTTACGGGGGCGGGAGGAAGCGAAATGAGCAGTTCTTC. Translation: CASSYGGGRKRNEQFF.

This clone is termed medium-sized. The rearrangement uses TRBV4-2 and TRBJ2-7, with 8 bases identical to TRBD1. With 5 bases clipped from V and 2 bases from J, the junction kept 8 bases outside the gene matches. There are 15 residues in the CDR3. Germline-derived CDR1 and CDR2 are LGHNA and YNFKEQ. The CDR3 protein is CASSETGTGAYEQYF. The CDR3 bases are TGTGCCAGCAGCGAAACCGGGACAGGAGCCTACGAGCAGTACTTC.

V and J are TRBV6-5 and TRBJ1-2, with TRBD1 matching 7 bases. CDR1 and CDR2 from the germline V gene are MNHEY and SVGAGI. This CDR3 is built from 16 residues. V gave up 4 bases and J gave up 4 bases; unmatched junction bases: 12. CDR3 region: CASSSHGQVGSYGYTF. The CDR3 nucleotides read TGTGCCAGCAGTTCCCACGGACAGGTGGGAAGCTATGGCTACACCTTC.

This clone turned up a few times. The chain recombines TRBV28 with TRBJ2-3; no definite D call. This CDR3 contains 15 residues. Trimming took 6 bases from V and 1 from J, leaving 14 bases between them. From germline, CDR1 is MDHEN and CDR2 SYDVKM. The CDR3 DNA follows: TGTGCCAGCAGCCTGCCTGGGGTCCGCACAGATACGCAGTATTTT. Its translation is CASSLPGVRTDTQYF.

A single count supports this clone. V is TRBV11-2 and J is TRBJ2-2; possible D gene TRBD1, 5 bases. There are 18 residues in the CDR3. V was trimmed by 1 base and J by 5 bases, leaving 20 bases between them. Germline V CDR1 and CDR2: SGHAT, FQNNGV. Here the CDR3 reads CASSLGTMLGADTGELFF. The DNA for the CDR3 is TGTGCCAGCAGCTTAGGCACCATGTTAGGGGCAGATACCGGGGAGCTGTTTTTT.

This clone appeared a few times. The genes are TRBV28 and TRBJ2-3; D remains unclear. The germline CDR1 and CDR2 sequences are MDHEN and SYDVKM. Deletions cut 5 bases from V and 2 bases from J, with 8 bases between. The CDR3 runs to 13 residues. The CDR3 nucleotides are TGTGCCAGCAGTCCCCCCCTCACAGATACGCAGTATTTT. This codes for CASSPPLTDTQYF.

The gene calls are TRBV28 and TRBJ1-5, with TRBD1 identical over 8 bases. The CDR3 loop spans 13 amino acids. The ends lost 8 bases at V and 4 bases at J; junction bases unmatched: 4. Germline-derived CDR1 and CDR2 are MDHEN and SYDVKM. CDR3 sequence: CASGTGVNQPQHF. The CDR3, as DNA: TGTGCCAGCGGGACAGGTGTAAATCAGCCCCAGCATTTT.

This clone occurred a few times. The chain carries TRBV28 and TRBJ1-6; 9 bases are a match to TRBD1. Germline values: CDR1 MDHEN, CDR2 SYDVKM. Trimming cost V 5 bases and J 4 bases; bases outside gene matches: 6. This CDR3 comprises 16 residues. CDR3 sequence: CASSRTGAGYNSPLHF. The CDR3 nucleotides read TGTGCCAGCAGTAGGACAGGGGCAGGGTATAATTCACCCCTCCACTTT.

The CDR3 nucleotides are TGTGCCAGCACGGGACAGGAGAACACTGAAGCTTTCTTT. Its protein is CASTGQENTEAFF. This chain connects TRBV6-2 or TRBV6-3 to TRBJ1-1; 8 positions agree with TRBD1. Germline CDR1 reads MNHEY; CDR2 reads SVGEGT. After removal of 7 bases from V and 1 base from J, the junction contained 2 bases not matched to a gene. This CDR3 region has 13 residues.

This chain joins TRBV28 and TRBJ1-2, with TRBD1 matching over 7 bases. Per germline, CDR1 MDHEN and CDR2 SYDVKM. The length of the CDR3 is 16 residues. With 2 bases clipped from V and 8 bases from J, the junction kept 14 bases outside the gene matches. CDR3 coding DNA: TGTGCCAGCAGTTTACTCCCCCGGGCAGGGGGAGAAGGCTACACCTTC. This encodes CASSLLPRAGGEGYTF.

This clone turned up a few times. This chain connects TRBV25-1 to TRBJ2-2, with TRBD1 identical over 11 bases. CDR1 MGHDK and CDR2 SYGVNS come from the germline V gene. This CDR3 contains 18 residues. V dropped 5 bases and J dropped 4; count of bases not matched to a gene: 12. DNA for the CDR3: TGTGCCAGCAGTTTCACTGGGGGACAGGGGGACCGCACCGGGGAGCTGTTTTTT. Amino acid sequence: CASSFTGGQGDRTGELFF.

The V call is TRBV28, the J call TRBJ1-1; D is unclear. Looked up from germline, CDR1 is MDHEN and CDR2 is SYDVKM. The CDR3 consists of 14 residues. Trimming removed 7 bases at V and 6 bases at J, with 18 bases between. The CDR3 is CASTSSGWVAEAFF. CDR3 in DNA: TGTGCCAGCACTAGCTCGGGGTGGGTGGCTGAAGCTTTCTTT.

CDR3 region: CASSPHSGINNEQFF. The CDR3, as DNA: TGTGCCAGCAGCCCCCATAGCGGGATTAACAATGAGCAGTTCTTC. The V and J genes are TRBV11-2 and TRBJ2-1, with 8 bases matching TRBD2. This CDR3 comprises 15 residues. Germline lookup yields CDR1 SGHAT and CDR2 FQNNGV. V trimming: 5 bases; J trimming: 5 bases; junction bases outside the gene matches: 8.

In this sample, this clone turned up a few times. J is TRBJ2-7 and V is TRBV6-5, with D unresolved. The length of the CDR3 is 13 residues. Germline loops: CDR1 MNHEY, CDR2 SVGAGI. V shed 6 bases and J shed 4 bases, with 13 bases lying between them. The CDR3 sequence: CASRLVPMYEQYF. CDR3 DNA: TGTGCCAGCAGACTCGTGCCAATGTACGAGCAGTACTTC.

The V and J genes are TRBV7-2 and TRBJ1-2; the D is unclear. V dropped 1 base and J dropped 2 bases, with 8 bases sitting between them. Looked up from germline, CDR1 is SGHTA and CDR2 is FQGNSA. This CDR3 contains 14 residues. The DNA of the CDR3 is TGTGCCAGCAGCTTAGAGGGTGGGAACTATGGCTACACCTTC. Protein: CASSLEGGNYGYTF.

This rearrangement joins TRBV6-1 to TRBJ1-5; perhaps TRBD1 as D (6 bases). Trimming cost V 2 bases and J 7 bases, with 15 bases left between them. This CDR3 contains 15 residues. The germline gives CDR1 MNHNS, CDR2 SASEGT. For the CDR3, the DNA is TGTGCCAGCAGTGAACTTATTCTCGACAGGCAGCCCCAGCATTTT. It codes for CASSELILDRQPQHF.

The chain couples TRBV3-1 to TRBJ1-5; TRBD1 matches 11 bases. Trimming took 2 bases from V and 6 from J; bases not matched to a gene: 9. Germline values: CDR1 LGHDT, CDR2 YNNKEL (reference sequence). The CDR3 consists of 17 residues. CDR3 sequence: CASSQPAGTGGGQPQHF. The CDR3 DNA reads TGTGCCAGCAGCCAACCCGCCGGGACAGGGGGTGGTCAGCCCCAGCATTTT.

V and J are TRBV7-2 and TRBJ2-7; 8 nucleotides line up with TRBD2. Looked up from germline, CDR1 is SGHTA and CDR2 is FQGNSA. The CDR3 loop spans 18 amino acids. V lost 3 bases to trimming and J lost 2 bases; unmatched junction nucleotides: 15. The CDR3, as DNA: TGTGCCAGCAGCTTGAGGCTTAGCGGGGCGGGAGTAACCTACGAGCAGTACTTC. This translates into CASSLRLSGAGVTYEQYF.